This T cell receptor beta chain was recovered during a study of blood T cell repertoires in COVID-19. At the level of the study: Samples taken during acute and convalescent COVID-19 were collected in the United States, Italy and Spain. Sources were T cells, B-cell-depleted T cells, or PBMCs; the material itself was cDNA or gDNA.

In the original workflow: Estimated nucleated cell counts came from reference gene primer amplification. Method: immunoSEQ multiplex PCR; TCRdb's copy keeps in-frame clones and lacks some. The DNA gave D and trimming, while V, J and clone size come from that table. In the table there are approximately 200,000 clones, 85% to 90% of which are singletons. The CDR3 sequence is 13 residues long. V lost 6 bases and J lost 8, with 16 bases in between. CDR1 ENHRY and CDR2 SYGVKD come from the germline V gene. The sequence derives from a woman aged 50 to 65 with acute or convalescent COVID-19. The chain joins TRBV10-3 to TRBJ1-2; D is uncertain. The sequencing input was peripheral blood. The CDR3 DNA reads as TGTGCCATCAGCCCGAGGATGGAGGACGGCTACACCTTC. The encoded protein is CAISPRMEDGYTF.